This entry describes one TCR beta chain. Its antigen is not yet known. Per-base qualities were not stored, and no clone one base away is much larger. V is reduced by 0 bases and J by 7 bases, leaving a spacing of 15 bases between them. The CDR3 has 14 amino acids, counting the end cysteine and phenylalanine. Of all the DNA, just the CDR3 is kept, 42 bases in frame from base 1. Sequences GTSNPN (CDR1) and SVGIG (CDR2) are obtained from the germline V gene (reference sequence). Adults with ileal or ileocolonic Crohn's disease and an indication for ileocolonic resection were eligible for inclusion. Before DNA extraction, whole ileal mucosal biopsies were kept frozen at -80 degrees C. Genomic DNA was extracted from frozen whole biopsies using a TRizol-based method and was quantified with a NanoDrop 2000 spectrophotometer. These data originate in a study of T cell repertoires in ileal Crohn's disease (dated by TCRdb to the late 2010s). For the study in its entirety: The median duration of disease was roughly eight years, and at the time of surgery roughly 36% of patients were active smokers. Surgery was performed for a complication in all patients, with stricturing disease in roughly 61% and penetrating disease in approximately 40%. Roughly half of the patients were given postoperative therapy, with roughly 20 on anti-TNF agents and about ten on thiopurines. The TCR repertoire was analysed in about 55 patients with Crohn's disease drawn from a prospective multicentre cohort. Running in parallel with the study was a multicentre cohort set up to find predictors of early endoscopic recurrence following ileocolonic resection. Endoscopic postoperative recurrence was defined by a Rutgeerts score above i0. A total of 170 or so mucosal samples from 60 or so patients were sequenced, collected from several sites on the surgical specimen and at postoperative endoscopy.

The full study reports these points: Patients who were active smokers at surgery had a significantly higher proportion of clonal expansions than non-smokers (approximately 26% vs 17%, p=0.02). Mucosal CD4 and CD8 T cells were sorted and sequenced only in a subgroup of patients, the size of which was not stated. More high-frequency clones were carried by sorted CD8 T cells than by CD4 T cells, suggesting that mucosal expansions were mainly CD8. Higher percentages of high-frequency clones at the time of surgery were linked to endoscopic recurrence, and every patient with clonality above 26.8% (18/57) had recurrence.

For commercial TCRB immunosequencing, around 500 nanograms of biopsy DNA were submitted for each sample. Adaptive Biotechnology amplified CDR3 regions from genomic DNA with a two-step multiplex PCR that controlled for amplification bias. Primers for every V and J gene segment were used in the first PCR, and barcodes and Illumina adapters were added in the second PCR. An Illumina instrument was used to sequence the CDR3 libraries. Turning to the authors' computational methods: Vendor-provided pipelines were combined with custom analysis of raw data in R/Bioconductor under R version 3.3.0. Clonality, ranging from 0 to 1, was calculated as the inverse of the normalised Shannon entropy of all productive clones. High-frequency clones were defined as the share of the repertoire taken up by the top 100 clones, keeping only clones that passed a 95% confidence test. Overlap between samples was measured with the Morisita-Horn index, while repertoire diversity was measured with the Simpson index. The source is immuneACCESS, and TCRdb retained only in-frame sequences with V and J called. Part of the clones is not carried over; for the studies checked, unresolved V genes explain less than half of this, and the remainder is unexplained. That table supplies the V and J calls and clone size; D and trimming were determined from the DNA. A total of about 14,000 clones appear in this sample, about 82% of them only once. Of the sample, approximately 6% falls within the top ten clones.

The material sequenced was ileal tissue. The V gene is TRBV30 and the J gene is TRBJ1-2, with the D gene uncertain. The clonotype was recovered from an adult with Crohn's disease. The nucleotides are TGTGCCTGGAGTGTTGGGCAGACGCCGGCTGGCTACACCTTC. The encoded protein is CAWSVGQTPAGYTF.